The source of this T cell receptor beta chain is a study of T-cell memory formation after mild COVID-19. A single record per CDR3 protein comes from TCRdb applying MiXCR to the 5' RACE reads. The sample holds 350,000 to 450,000 distinct CDR3 sequences, 20% seen once. This clonotype turned up a few times. There are 13 residues in the CDR3. The ends were cut back, 6 bases at V and 3 bases at J, with 11 bases in the middle. CDR1 and CDR2 (germline): DFQATT, SNEGSKA (reference sequence). This clonotype originated in an adult woman who had mild COVID-19 (a few samples of this study predate the infection). Cell type and time point are not known. The chain recombines TRBV20-1 with TRBJ2-2, with D unresolved. The sample consisted of PBMCs or a T cell subset sorted from them (not recorded which). In nucleotides, the CDR3 is TGCAGTGCATCCATAGGGTACACCGGGGAGCTGTTTTTT. Amino acids: CSASIGYTGELFF.